This T cell receptor (beta chain) was retrieved from a study of blood T cell repertoires in COVID-19. This CDR3 spans 15 amino acids. V gave up 3 bases and J gave up 3 bases, with 11 bases separating them. From germline, CDR1 is MNHEY and CDR2 SVGEGT. TCRdb keeps only in-frame clones here, not all; method: immunoSEQ multiplex PCR. The sample holds 250,000 to 300,000 clones, more than 75% seen once. Material for sequencing was PBMCs or T cells enriched from blood (not recorded which). This chain links TRBV6-2 or TRBV6-3 with TRBJ2-2; D unclear. The sequence came from a woman in her fifties or sixties in a cohort exposed to, infected with or recovered from COVID-19 (not recorded which). Written as DNA, the CDR3 is TGTGCCAGCAGTTATGAGGTGGTTGACACCGGGGAGCTGTTTTTT. Encoded protein: CASSYEVVDTGELFF.